This TCR beta chain was sequenced in a study of cytomegalovirus exposure and HLA in healthy donors. Study-wide points: It was shown in a later analysis that HLA-associated TCR beta chains were more clonally expanded than other, equally common chains. Segments of the TCR beta V type were, in most cases, productive about 87% or about 30% of the time in an earlier analysis.

Nominally healthy donors provided the samples, though records likely missed some immune exposures. PCR amplification relied on 60 Vbeta primers (plus 13 Jbeta primers). Data came from immunoSEQ multiplex PCR; TCRdb stores just in-frame clones and leaves some out. The repertoire holds more than 85,000 clones, roughly 71% seen once, with 5.4% in the top ten. Concerning this clone: The antigen is undetermined.

The receptor was derived from a woman in her seventies in good health and CMV-seropositive. The specimen was PBMCs.

This CDR3 reads CATSRVRTLMNTEAFF. The DNA for the CDR3 is TGTGCCACCAGCAGAGTTAGGACACTTATGAACACTGAAGCTTTCTTT. The gene calls are TRBV15 and TRBJ1-1, with D perhaps matching TRBD1 (5 bases). Deletions cut 1 base from V and 0 bases from J, with 12 bases between. Germline-derived CDR1 and CDR2 are LNHNV and YYDKDF (reference sequence). This CDR3 is built from 16 residues.